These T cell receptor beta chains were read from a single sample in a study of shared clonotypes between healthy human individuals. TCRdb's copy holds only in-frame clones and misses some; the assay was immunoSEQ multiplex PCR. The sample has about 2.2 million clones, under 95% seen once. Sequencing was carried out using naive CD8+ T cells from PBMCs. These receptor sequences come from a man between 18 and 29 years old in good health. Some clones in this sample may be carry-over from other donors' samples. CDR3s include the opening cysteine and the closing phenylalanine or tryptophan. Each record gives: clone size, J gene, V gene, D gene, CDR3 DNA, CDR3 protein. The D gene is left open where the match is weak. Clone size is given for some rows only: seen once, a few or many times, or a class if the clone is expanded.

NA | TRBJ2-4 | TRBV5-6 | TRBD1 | TGTGCCAGCAGCACCCGACAGGGGGGCTGGGTAAACATTCAGTACTTC | CASSTRQGGWVNIQYF
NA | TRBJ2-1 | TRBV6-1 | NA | TGTGCCAGCAGTGAAGATCTGGGTAGTAATGAGCAGTTCTTC | CASSEDLGSNEQFF
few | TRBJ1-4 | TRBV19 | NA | TGTGCCAGTAGCCAACGGAGGGAACGTCCTGAAAAACTGTTTTTT | CASSQRRERPEKLFF
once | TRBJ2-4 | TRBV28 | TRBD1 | TGTGCCAGCAGCCCTAAGAGGGGGCAGTTGGACATTCAGTACTTC | CASSPKRGQLDIQYF
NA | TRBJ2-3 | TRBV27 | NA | TGTGCCAGCAGTGGGCTAGAAGGATCAGATACGCAGTATTTT | CASSGLEGSDTQYF
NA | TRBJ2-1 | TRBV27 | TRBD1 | TGTGCCAGCTGTGACAGGGGGTTTTACAATGAGCAGTTCTTC | CASCDRGFYNEQFF
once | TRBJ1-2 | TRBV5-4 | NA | TGTGCCAGCAGCCCGGGACTAAATGGCTACACCTTC | CASSPGLNGYTF
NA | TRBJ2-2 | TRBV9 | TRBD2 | TGTGCCAGCAGCTCACCTAGCGGGAGGGCCTGGGACACCGGGGAGCTGTTTTTT | CASSSPSGRAWDTGELFF
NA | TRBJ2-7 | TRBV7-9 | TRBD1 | TGTGCCAGCAGCGACCGGGACAGGGGAGTCGACGAGCAGTACTTC | CASSDRDRGVDEQYF
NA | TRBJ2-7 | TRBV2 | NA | TGTGCCAGCAGTAGACAGGTTTACGAGCAGTACTTC | CASSRQVYEQYF
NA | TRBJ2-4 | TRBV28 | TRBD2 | TGTGCCAGCAGTTTAGGGCTAGCGGAAAACATTCAGTACTTC | CASSLGLAENIQYF
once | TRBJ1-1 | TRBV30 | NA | TGTGCCTGGGATTTGAACACTGAAGCTTTCTTT | CAWDLNTEAFF
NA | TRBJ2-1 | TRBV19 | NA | TGTGCCAGTAGTATAGATGGCGGCCAGTACCCGAACAATGAGCAGTTCTTC | CASSIDGGQYPNNEQFF
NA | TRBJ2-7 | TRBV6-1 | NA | TGTGCCAGCAGTGAAGTAGGAGGAGGCTACGAGCAGTACTTC | CASSEVGGGYEQYF
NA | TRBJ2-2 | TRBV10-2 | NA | TGCGCCAGCAGTGAGATTAGTTTCACCGGGGAGCTGTTTTTT | CASSEISFTGELFF
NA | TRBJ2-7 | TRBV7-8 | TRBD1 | TGTGCCAGCAGCTTAGGCCCTGTGCAGGGGGCGAGGGAGCAGTACTTC | CASSLGPVQGAREQYF
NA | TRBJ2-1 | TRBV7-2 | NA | TGTGCCAGCAGCTTAGGTTTACGGCTGGATGAGCAGTTCTTC | CASSLGLRLDEQFF
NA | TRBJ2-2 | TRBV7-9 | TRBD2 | TGTGCCAGCAGCTTATTAGCGGGAGGGCCGTCCACCGGGGAGCTGTTTTTT | CASSLLAGGPSTGELFF
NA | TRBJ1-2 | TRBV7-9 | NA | TGTGCCAGCAGCTTGGACAGCCCCCCAATTGAGCACTATGGCTACACCTTC | CASSLDSPPIEHYGYTF
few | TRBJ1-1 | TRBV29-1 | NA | TGCAGCGTCTTACCCCCAGGCGGGGAAGCTTTCTTT | CSVLPPGGEAFF
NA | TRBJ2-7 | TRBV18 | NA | TGTGCCAGCTCCGACCTAGGCGGGCAGTACTTC | CASSDLGGQYF
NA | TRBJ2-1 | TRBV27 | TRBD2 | TGTGCCAGCAGTCCCCCGGGACTAGCGGGACGAGAGCAGTTCTTC | CASSPPGLAGREQFF
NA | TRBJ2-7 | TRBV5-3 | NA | TGTGCCAGAAGCCCCCAGTCAGGACCAAGATACGAGCAGTACTTC | CARSPQSGPRYEQYF
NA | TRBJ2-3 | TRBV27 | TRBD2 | TGTGCCAGCAGCTCGCCCTTGGGACTAGCGGGAGTCCTTTCAGATACGCAGTATTTT | CASSSPLGLAGVLSDTQYF
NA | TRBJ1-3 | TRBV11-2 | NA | TGTGCCAGCAGCTCACTCAACCTCATCCGAAACACCATATATTTT | CASSSLNLIRNTIYF
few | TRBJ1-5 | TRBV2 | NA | TGTGCCAGCAGTGAAAGAGTATGGCCGCCCCAGCATTTT | CASSERVWPPQHF
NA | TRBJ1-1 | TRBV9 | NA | TGTGCCAGCAGCGTAGCCTCAGGGTTGCGCACTGAAGCTTTCTTT | CASSVASGLRTEAFF
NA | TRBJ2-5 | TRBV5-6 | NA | TGTGCCAGCAGCTTCGCTCGGGGTGGTATGGAGACCCAGTACTTC | CASSFARGGMETQYF
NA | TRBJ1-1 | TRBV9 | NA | TGTGCCAGCAGCCCGTCTGGGGACGCGATGAACACTGAAGCTTTCTTT | CASSPSGDAMNTEAFF
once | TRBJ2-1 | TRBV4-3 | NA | TGCGCCAGCAGCCAAGAAGGTGCTAGCTGGGTTGAGCAGTTCTTC | CASSQEGASWVEQFF
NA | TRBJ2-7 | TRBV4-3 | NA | TGCGCCAGCAGCCACTTCCTATCGCAAGATGAGGGCCACGAGCAGTACTTC | CASSHFLSQDEGHEQYF
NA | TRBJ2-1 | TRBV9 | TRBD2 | TGTGCCAGCAGCGTAGCTGAGCGGGAACACAATGAGCAGTTCTTC | CASSVAEREHNEQFF
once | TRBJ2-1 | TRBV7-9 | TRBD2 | TGTGCCAGCAGCGCATCTAGCGGGAGACTCTATGAGCAGTTCTTC | CASSASSGRLYEQFF